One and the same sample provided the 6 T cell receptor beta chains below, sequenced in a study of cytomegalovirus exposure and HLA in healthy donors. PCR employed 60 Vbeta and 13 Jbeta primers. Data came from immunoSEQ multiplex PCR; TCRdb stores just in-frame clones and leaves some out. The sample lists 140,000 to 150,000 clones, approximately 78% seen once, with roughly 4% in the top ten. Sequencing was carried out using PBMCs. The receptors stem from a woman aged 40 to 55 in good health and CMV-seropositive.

The DNA of the CDR3 is TGTGCCACCTCGGGACATACGGGGTTCAATCAGCCCCAGCATTTT. Translation: CATSGHTGFNQPQHF. The chain couples TRBV28 to TRBJ1-5; weak D call: TRBD1 (6 bases). Germline V CDR1 and CDR2: MDHEN, SYDVKM. Trimming stripped 10 bases from V and 3 bases from J, with 19 bases between. The CDR3 loop spans 15 amino acids.

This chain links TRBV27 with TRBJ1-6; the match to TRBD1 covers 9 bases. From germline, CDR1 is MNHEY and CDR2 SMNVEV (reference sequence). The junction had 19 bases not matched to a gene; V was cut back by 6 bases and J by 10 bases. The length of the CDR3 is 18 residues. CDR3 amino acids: CASSRSGTGFRSESPLHF. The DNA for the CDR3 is TGTGCCAGCAGCCGATCCGGGACAGGGTTTCGGAGTGAATCACCCCTCCACTTT.

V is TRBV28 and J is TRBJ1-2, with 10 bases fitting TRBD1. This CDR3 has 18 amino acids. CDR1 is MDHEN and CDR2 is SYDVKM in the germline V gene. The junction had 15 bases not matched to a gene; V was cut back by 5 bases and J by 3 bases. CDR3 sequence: CASSPAGQGLREYYGYTF. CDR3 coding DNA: TGTGCCAGCAGTCCGGCGGGACAGGGGTTACGAGAGTACTATGGCTACACCTTC.

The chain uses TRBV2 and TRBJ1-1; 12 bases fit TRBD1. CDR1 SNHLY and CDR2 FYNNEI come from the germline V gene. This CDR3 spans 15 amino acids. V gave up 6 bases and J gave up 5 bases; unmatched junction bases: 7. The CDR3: CASRRDRGPGTEAFF. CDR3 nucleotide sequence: TGTGCCAGCAGGAGGGACAGGGGGCCAGGGACTGAAGCTTTCTTT.

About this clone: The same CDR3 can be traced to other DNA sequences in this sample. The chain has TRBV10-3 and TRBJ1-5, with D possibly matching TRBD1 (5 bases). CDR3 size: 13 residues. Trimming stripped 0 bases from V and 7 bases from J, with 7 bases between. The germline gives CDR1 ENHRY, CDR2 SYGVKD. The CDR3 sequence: CAISESSGQPQHF. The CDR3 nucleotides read TGTGCCATCAGTGAGTCGTCAGGGCAGCCCCAGCATTTT.

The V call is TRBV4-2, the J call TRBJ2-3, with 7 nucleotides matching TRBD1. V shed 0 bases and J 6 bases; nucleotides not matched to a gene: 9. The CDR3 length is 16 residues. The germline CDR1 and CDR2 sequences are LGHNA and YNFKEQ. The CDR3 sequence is CASSQDTSARGDTQYF. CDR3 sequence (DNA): TGTGCCAGCAGCCAAGACACATCGGCCAGGGGGGATACGCAGTATTTT.